This T cell receptor beta chain came from a study of blood T cell repertoires in COVID-19. Study in general: Acute and convalescent COVID-19 specimens originated in the United States, Italy and Spain. Nucleic acid was either cDNA or gDNA, and it came from T cells, B-cell-depleted T cells, or PBMCs.

Per the study methods: Reference gene primer amplification gave nucleated cell count estimates. TCRdb's copy holds only in-frame clones and misses some; the assay was immunoSEQ multiplex PCR. That table is the source of V, J and clone size, and D and trimming were worked out from the DNA. Of approximately 210,000 clones listed, about 92% are singletons. The CDR3 contains 13 residues. Germline V gene lookup returns CDR1 SQVTM and CDR2 ANQGSEA. The junction had 5 bases not matched to a gene; V was cut back by 6 bases and J by 5 bases. Material: peripheral blood. The chain carries TRBV29-1 and TRBJ1-4; 8 nucleotides match TRBD1. This sequence originates from a man aged 25 to 40 with acute or convalescent COVID-19. In DNA form, the CDR3 reads TGCAGCGTGGTTCAGGGGGCCAATGAAAAACTGTTTTTT. Its translation: CSVVQGANEKLFF. Full variable domain (rest looked up from reference TRBV29-1 and TRBJ1-4): SAVISQKPSRDICQRGTSLTIQCQVDSQVTMMFWYRQQPGQSLTLIATANQGSEATYESGFVIDKFPISRPNLTFSTLTVSNMSPEDSSIYLCSVVQGANEKLFFGSGTQLSVL.